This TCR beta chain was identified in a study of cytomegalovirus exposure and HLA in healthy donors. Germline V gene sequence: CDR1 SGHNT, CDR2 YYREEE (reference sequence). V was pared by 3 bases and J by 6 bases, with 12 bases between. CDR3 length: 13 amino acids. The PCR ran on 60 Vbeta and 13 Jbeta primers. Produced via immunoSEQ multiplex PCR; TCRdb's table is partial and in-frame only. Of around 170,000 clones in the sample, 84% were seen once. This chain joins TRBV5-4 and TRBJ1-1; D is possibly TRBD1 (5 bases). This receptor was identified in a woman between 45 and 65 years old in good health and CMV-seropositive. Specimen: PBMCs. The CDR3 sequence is CASSWGVTAEAFF. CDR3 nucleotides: TGTGCCAGCAGCTGGGGGGTCACGGCTGAAGCTTTCTTT.